This TCR beta chain originates from a study of T cell changes during pregnancy in multiple sclerosis. Sequencing was performed with immunoSEQ multiplex PCR; in TCRdb, only in-frame clones are kept and a portion is missing. This table has approximately 50,000 clones, around nine tenths appearing once. This CDR3 spans 17 amino acids. The J segment lost 3 bases and the V segment lost 6 bases, leaving 14 bases of the junction unmatched. Per germline, CDR1 MNHEY and CDR2 SMNVEV (reference sequence). The chain joins TRBV27 to TRBJ2-1, with 7 bases aligning to TRBD2. The TCR sequence derives from a female donor with multiple sclerosis, enrolled in a pregnancy study. The source material was CD4+ T cells from peripheral blood mononuclear cells, sampled after pregnancy. Here the CDR3 DNA reads TGTGCCAGCAGACCCGACTCTGCGGGAGTCTTCTACAATGAGCAGTTCTTC. This encodes CASRPDSAGVFYNEQFF.